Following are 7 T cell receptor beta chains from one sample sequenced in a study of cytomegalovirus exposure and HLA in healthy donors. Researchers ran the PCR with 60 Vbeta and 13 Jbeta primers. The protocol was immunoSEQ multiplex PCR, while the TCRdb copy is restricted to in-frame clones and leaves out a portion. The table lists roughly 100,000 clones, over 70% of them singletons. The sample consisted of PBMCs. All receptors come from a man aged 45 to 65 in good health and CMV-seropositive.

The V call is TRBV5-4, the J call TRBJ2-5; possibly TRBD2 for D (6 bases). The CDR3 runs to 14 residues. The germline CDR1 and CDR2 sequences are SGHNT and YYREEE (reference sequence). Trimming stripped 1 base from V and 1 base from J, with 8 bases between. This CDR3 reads CASSLISGQETQYF. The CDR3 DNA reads TGTGCCAGCAGCTTGATTAGCGGCCAAGAGACCCAGTACTTC.

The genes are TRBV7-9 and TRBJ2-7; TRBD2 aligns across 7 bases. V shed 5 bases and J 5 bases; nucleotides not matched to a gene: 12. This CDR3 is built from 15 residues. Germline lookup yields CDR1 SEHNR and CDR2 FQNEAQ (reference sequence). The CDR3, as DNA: TGTGCCAGCAGCGGCAGAGGGTGGGGGGGAAACGAGCAGTACTTC. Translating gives CASSGRGWGGNEQYF.

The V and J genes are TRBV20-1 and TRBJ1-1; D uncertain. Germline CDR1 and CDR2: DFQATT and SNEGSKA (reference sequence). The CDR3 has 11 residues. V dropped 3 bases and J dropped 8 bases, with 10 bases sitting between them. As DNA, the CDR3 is TGCAGTGCTAGTGAGTTGAGAGAAGCTTTCTTT. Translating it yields CSASELREAFF.

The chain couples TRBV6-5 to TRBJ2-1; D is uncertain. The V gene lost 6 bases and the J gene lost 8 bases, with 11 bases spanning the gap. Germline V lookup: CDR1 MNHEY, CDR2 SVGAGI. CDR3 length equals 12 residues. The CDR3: CASRSPHYEQFF. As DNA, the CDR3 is TGTGCCAGCAGGTCCCCCCATTATGAGCAGTTCTTC.

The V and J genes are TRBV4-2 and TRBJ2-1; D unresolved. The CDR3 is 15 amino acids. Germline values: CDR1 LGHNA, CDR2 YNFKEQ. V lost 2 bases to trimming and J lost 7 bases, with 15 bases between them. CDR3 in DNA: TGTGCCAGCAGCCAATCTGCGGTACTTTGGAATGAGCAGTTCTTC. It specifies CASSQSAVLWNEQFF.

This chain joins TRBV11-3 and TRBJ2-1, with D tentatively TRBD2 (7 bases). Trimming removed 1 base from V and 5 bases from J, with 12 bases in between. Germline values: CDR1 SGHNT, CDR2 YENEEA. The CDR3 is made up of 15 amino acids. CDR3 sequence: CASSLGGGGHNEQFF. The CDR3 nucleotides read TGTGCCAGCAGCTTAGGAGGGGGGGGGCACAATGAGCAGTTCTTC.

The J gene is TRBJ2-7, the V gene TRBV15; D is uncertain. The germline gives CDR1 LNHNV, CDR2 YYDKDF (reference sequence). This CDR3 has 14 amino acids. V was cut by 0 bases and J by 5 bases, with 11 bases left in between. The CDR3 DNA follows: TGTGCCACCAGCAGAGATTCAGTAATTCACGAGCAGTACTTC. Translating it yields CATSRDSVIHEQYF.